This T cell receptor (beta chain) was recovered during a study of blood T cell repertoires in COVID-19. Repertoires were generated with immunoSEQ multiplex PCR, while TCRdb's copy carries only in-frame clones and drops some. The sample has approximately 110,000 clones; 70% to 85% are singletons. There are 12 residues in the CDR3. Losses at the gene ends were 2 bases for V and 7 bases for J; bases not matched to a gene: 5. Per germline, CDR1 GTSNPN and CDR2 SVGIG (reference sequence). This clonotype was obtained from a woman older than 75 with active or convalescent COVID-19. J is TRBJ2-7 and V is TRBV30; the match to TRBD2 covers 7 bases. The source material was peripheral blood. In DNA form, the CDR3 reads TGTGCCTGGAGTACCAGCGGGATAGAGCAGTACTTC. Encoded protein: CAWSTSGIEQYF.